This TCR beta chain was found in a study of CD8 T cells in Susac syndrome. RNA in amounts of about 0.5 to 1 ug was reverse transcribed with random hexamers. TCRdb reprocessed the immunoSEQ multiplex PCR reads with MiXCR, giving one entry per CDR3 protein. The table shows about 200,000 distinct CDR3 sequences, with nearly 97% occurring only once. Trimming took 2 bases from V and 6 from J, leaving 6 bases between them. There are 11 residues in the CDR3. Looked up from germline, CDR1 is GTSNPN and CDR2 is SVGIG (reference sequence). This sequence originates from a human donor with multiple sclerosis. The sequenced sample consisted of CD4+ T cells from PBMCs. The rearrangement links TRBV30 to TRBJ2-3; D is undetermined. CDR3 sequence (DNA): TGTGCCTGGAGTACCGGTGATACGCAGTATTTT. It translates to CAWSTGDTQYF.